This T cell receptor beta chain was captured in a study of identical twins. Study findings and constraints: A lower insertion count was a feature of abundant cord blood beta clonotypes, with no such feature in memory repertoires.

Through template switching, a universal primer site was introduced, and the cDNA contained unique molecular identifiers. TCRdb re-called the 5' RACE reads with MiXCR, one entry per CDR3 protein. The sample contains 1.5 million to 2 million distinct CDR3 sequences, more than 30% of which appear only once. Notes on this clonotype: Its antigen is as yet unknown.

The length of the CDR3 is 15 residues. Trimming left V 6 bases short and J 1 base short, with 14 bases between. The germline V gene has CDR1 MNHNS and CDR2 SASEGT. The sequenced sample consisted of cord blood. The receptor comes from a newborn girl in good health. V and J are TRBV6-1 and TRBJ2-3; D perhaps matches TRBD1 (6 bases). In DNA form, the CDR3 reads TGTGCCAGCAGACCGCGGACAGCCCGCACAGATACGCAGTATTTT. Translation gives CASRPRTARTDTQYF.